Listed here are 18 T cell receptor beta chains from one sample, sequenced in a study of shared clonotypes between healthy human individuals. Clones were sequenced by immunoSEQ multiplex PCR, and TCRdb holds only the in-frame ones, with some missing. The sample includes around 1,000,000 clones, around three quarters of them seen just once. The specimen sequenced was memory CD4+ T cells from PBMCs. Described subset: CD45RA-negative fraction. The receptors stem from a young man in good health. Some clones in this sample may be carry-over from other donors' samples.

This clone has a single count. V and J are TRBV6-1 and TRBJ1-1; TRBD1 might be the D (6 bases). The CDR3 spans 15 residues. In germline, CDR1 is MNHNS, CDR2 SASEGT. The V end lost 5 bases, the J end lost 1 base, and 14 bases lay between the germline ends. DNA for the CDR3: TGTGCCAGCAGTCCCTTCGGACAGACGAACACTGAAGCTTTCTTT. This gives the protein CASSPFGQTNTEAFF.

For this clone: A much larger clone sits a single nucleotide away, making a read error possible. Within the sample, other DNA sequences also encode this same CDR3. The rearrangement links TRBV5-1 to TRBJ2-3, with TRBD2 as a possible D gene (5 bases). The V gene's germline CDR1 is SGHRS and CDR2 YFSETQ. The CDR3 length is 13 residues. V lost 4 bases, J lost 4 bases, and 10 bases lay in between. This chain's CDR3 is CASSPGSADTQYF. As DNA, the CDR3 is TGCGCCAGCAGCCCGGGGTCCGCAGATACGCAGTATTTT.

This rearrangement joins TRBV6-1 to TRBJ2-5; weak D call: TRBD1 (6 bases). The CDR3 has 15 residues. From germline, CDR1 is MNHNS and CDR2 SASEGT. V was pared by 4 bases and J by 5 bases, with 17 bases between. The CDR3 region has the DNA TGTGCCAGCAGTGGTCGTTTTCAGGGGATGGAGACCCAGTACTTC. Its translation: CASSGRFQGMETQYF.

For the CDR3, the DNA is TGTGCCAGCAGCCCCGGCGTGGGGGGTGGCTACACCTTC. This translates into CASSPGVGGGYTF. The chain is built from TRBV7-9 and TRBJ1-2; weak D call: TRBD1 (5 bases). This CDR3 contains 13 residues. Deletions cut 5 bases from V and 7 bases from J, with 14 bases between. Germline V gives CDR1 SEHNR, CDR2 FQNEAQ (reference sequence).

Remarks on this clone: The same CDR3 also results from other DNA sequences found in this sample. The chain's CDR3 is CASSSGLRETQYF. DNA for the CDR3: TGTGCCAGCAGCTCGGGTCTCAGAGAGACCCAGTACTTC. This chain uses TRBV11-2 with TRBJ2-5; D unclear. The CDR3 spans 13 residues. Trimming stripped 4 bases from V and 4 bases from J, with 10 bases between. The V gene's germline CDR1 is SGHAT and CDR2 FQNNGV.

The gene calls are TRBV30 and TRBJ2-1; 12 bases agree with TRBD2. The CDR3 length is 18 residues. Germline V gene lookup returns CDR1 GTSNPN and CDR2 SVGIG (reference sequence). After removal of 1 base from V and 4 bases from J, the junction contained 11 bases not matched to a gene. DNA for the CDR3: TGTGCCTGGAGTGCTCTTAGGGCTAGCGGGAGGGAGTACAATGAGCAGTTCTTC. Its protein is CAWSALRASGREYNEQFF.

The chain couples TRBV5-6 to TRBJ2-3, with D uncertain. This CDR3 has 13 residues. The germline gives CDR1 SGHDT, CDR2 YYEEEE. With 5 bases removed from V and 2 bases from J, the gap between germline ends came to 9 bases. The CDR3 spells CASRSQPTDTQYF. The CDR3 DNA reads as TGTGCCAGCAGATCCCAGCCCACAGATACGCAGTATTTT.

The rearrangement links TRBV11-3 to TRBJ1-2; D remains ambiguous. V lost 5 bases and J lost 8, with 9 bases in between. Germline-derived CDR1 and CDR2 are SGHNT and YENEEA. The CDR3 runs 11 residues. CDR3 residues: CASSTLWGYTF. The CDR3 DNA reads as TGTGCCAGCAGCACACTATGGGGCTACACCTTC.

The genes are TRBV7-9 and TRBJ2-7; 8 bases fit TRBD1. The CDR3 has 18 amino acids. CDR1 SEHNR and CDR2 FQNEAQ come from the germline V gene (reference sequence). Trimming took 2 bases from V and 4 from J; bases not matched to a gene: 16. CDR3 amino acids: CASSLPTAGTGVLYEQYF. CDR3 nucleotides: TGTGCCAGCAGCTTACCAACTGCGGGGACAGGCGTATTATACGAGCAGTACTTC.

This clone was observed a single time. V is TRBV28 and J is TRBJ2-3, with unresolved D. Trimming removed 5 bases from V and 7 bases from J, with 10 bases in between. The CDR3 covers 12 residues. Per germline, CDR1 MDHEN and CDR2 SYDVKM. The CDR3 DNA follows: TGTGCCAGCAGTCCCGGACGTAATACGCAGTATTTT. Translated, it gives CASSPGRNTQYF.

V usage is TRBV18 and J usage is TRBJ2-3; TRBD1 matches 9 bases. Germline CDR1 and CDR2: KGHSH and LQKENI. The CDR3 length is 18 residues. V lost 2 bases and J lost 4; bases outside the gene matches: 13. The CDR3 nucleotides read TGTGCCAGCTCACCATTTATGCGGACAGGGGCAGGTTCAGATACGCAGTATTTT. Translating gives CASSPFMRTGAGSDTQYF. The full variable domain, with the rest looked up from reference TRBV18 and TRBJ2-3, is NAGVMQNPRHLVRRRGQEARLRCSPMKGHSHVYWYRQLPEEGLKFMVYLQKENIIDESGMPKERFSAEFPKEGPSILRIQQVVRGDSAAYFCASSPFMRTGAGSDTQYFGPGTRLTVL.

The V call is TRBV28, the J call TRBJ1-2; D is possibly TRBD1 (6 bases). Per germline, CDR1 MDHEN and CDR2 SYDVKM. CDR3 length equals 14 residues. Trimming took 7 bases from V and 8 from J, leaving 20 bases between them. CDR3 residues: CASILTSGGQGYTF. The CDR3 region has the DNA TGTGCCAGCATCCTAACTTCTGGGGGACAAGGCTACACCTTC.

The rearrangement links TRBV7-2 to TRBJ2-5, with 9 bases fitting TRBD2. Germline V gene sequence: CDR1 SGHTA, CDR2 FQGNSA. Trimming took 2 bases from V and 2 from J; bases not matched to a gene: 3. This CDR3 region has 15 residues. The DNA of the CDR3 is TGTGCCAGCAGCTTATCAGCGGGAGGTCAAGAGACCCAGTACTTC. Its translation is CASSLSAGGQETQYF.

This clone was observed once. The chain employs TRBV4-1 and TRBJ2-7; 10 bases line up with TRBD2. Trimming removed 0 bases from V and 0 bases from J; junction bases left unmatched: 2. CDR3 size: 16 residues. The germline CDR1 and CDR2 sequences are MGHRA and YSYEKL. CDR3 bases: TGCGCCAGCAGCCAAGATCCTAGCGGGAGCTCCTACGAGCAGTACTTC. It yields the protein CASSQDPSGSSYEQYF.

The chain links TRBV29-1 to TRBJ2-7, with 9 bases fitting TRBD1. The V segment lost 5 bases and the J segment 9 bases; nucleotides outside the gene matches: 17. Germline V gene sequence: CDR1 SQVTM, CDR2 ANQGSEA. This CDR3 is built from 15 residues. The CDR3 spells CSVSSRGQGSTWQYF. For the CDR3, the DNA is TGCAGCGTTAGTAGCAGGGGACAGGGATCTACCTGGCAGTACTTC.

The chain carries TRBV5-1 and TRBJ1-4; D gene unclear. The germline V gene has CDR1 SGHRS and CDR2 YFSETQ. There are 15 residues in the CDR3. The V end lost 3 bases, the J end lost 5 bases, and 14 bases lay between the germline ends. Here the CDR3 reads CASSSRLAENEKLFF. The CDR3, as DNA: TGCGCCAGCAGCTCGCGGCTGGCGGAGAATGAAAAACTGTTTTTT.

V usage is TRBV5-1 and J usage is TRBJ2-1; D is possibly TRBD2 (6 bases). Germline V gene lookup returns CDR1 SGHRS and CDR2 YFSETQ. V was shortened by 1 base and J by 9 bases, with 11 bases between the two germline ends. The CDR3 runs to 13 residues. CDR3 residues: CASSLLGGGEQFF. Here the CDR3 DNA reads TGCGCCAGCAGCTTGTTGGGGGGTGGTGAGCAGTTCTTC.

V usage is TRBV18 and J usage is TRBJ1-5, with 7 positions matching TRBD1. Germline values: CDR1 KGHSH, CDR2 LQKENI. V shed 1 base and J 7 bases; nucleotides not matched to a gene: 10. CDR3 length: 16 amino acids. The CDR3 loop reads CASSPRSRGGDQPQHF. CDR3 nucleotides: TGTGCCAGCTCACCACGTTCACGAGGGGGCGACCAGCCCCAGCATTTT.